What follows are 23 T cell receptor beta chains derived from one specimen sequenced in a study of response to subunit inactivated influenza vaccine. TCRdb passed the RT-PCR reads through MiXCR, listing each CDR3 protein once. The profile shows approximately 520,000 distinct CDR3 sequences, 15% to 20% of them singletons. This material consisted of CD4+ T cells sorted from PBMCs, taken around 25 months after vaccination. These receptors all stem from a man in his fifties or sixties who received an inactivated influenza vaccine.

The chain uses TRBV20-1 and TRBJ2-7; TRBD2 matches at 8 bases. Trimming took 4 bases from V and 5 from J; bases not matched to a gene: 7. Looked up from germline, CDR1 is DFQATT and CDR2 is SNEGSKA (reference sequence). The CDR3 extends over 13 amino acids. The DNA of the CDR3 is TGCAGTGCTATTTACGGGAGGGGGGACGAGCAGTACTTC. It codes for CSAIYGRGDEQYF.

This clonotype occurred a few times. The rearrangement links TRBV7-3 to TRBJ2-2, with 10 positions matching TRBD2. The junction had 1 base not matched to a gene; V was cut back by 4 bases and J by 2 bases. Germline loops: CDR1 SGHTA, CDR2 FQGTGA. The CDR3 covers 15 residues. The DNA for the CDR3 is TGTGCCAGCAGCTCTAGCGGGAGAAACACCGGGGAGCTGTTTTTT. This codes for CASSSSGRNTGELFF.

This clonotype was seen a few times. The chain uses TRBV20-1 and TRBJ2-5; no definite D call. The germline gives CDR1 DFQATT, CDR2 SNEGSKA (reference sequence). This CDR3 contains 14 residues. Trimming cost V 1 base and J 2 bases, with 11 bases left between them. In DNA, the CDR3 is TGCAGTGCTAGAGCGGGTCGAAATCAAGAGACCCAGTACTTC. It codes for CSARAGRNQETQYF.

The chain has TRBV5-6 and TRBJ2-2; a weak D match, TRBD1 (5 bases). CDR3 length equals 16 residues. V lost 4 bases and J lost 8, with 21 bases in between. Looked up from germline, CDR1 is SGHDT and CDR2 is YYEEEE. The CDR3 nucleotides are TGTGCCAGCAGCCGATTCGGCAGGGCCAAAGGAGGGGAGCTGTTTTTT. Translated, it gives CASSRFGRAKGGELFF.

This clonotype has at least ten counts. CDR3 nucleotides: TGTGCTAGTGGTCTAGACACCGGGGAGCTGTTTTTT. This encodes CASGLDTGELFF. The chain uses TRBV12-5 and TRBJ2-2; no clear D gene. The CDR3 is made up of 12 amino acids. Germline V CDR1 and CDR2: LGHNT, FRNRAP. Trimming shortened V by 5 bases and J by 3 bases, and 4 bases separated the two germline ends.

With respect to this clonotype: Since a much larger clone is just one base distant, this may be a read error. The chain recombines TRBV5-1 with TRBJ1-1, with D unresolved. CDR3 length: 14 amino acids. The germline V gene has CDR1 SGHRS and CDR2 YFSETQ. Trimming left V 2 bases short and J 6 bases short, with 14 bases between. CDR3 sequence (DNA): TGCGCCAGCAGCTTTGGGCAGAACTTTGCTGAAGCTTTCTTT. Translating gives CASSFGQNFAEAFF.

This clonotype was detected only a few times. The rearrangement links TRBV7-9 to TRBJ2-1; D is undetermined. Germline CDR1 and CDR2: SEHNR and FQNEAQ (reference sequence). The CDR3 has 12 amino acids. V dropped 5 bases and J dropped 10 bases, with 12 bases sitting between them. CDR3 bases: TGTGCCAGCAGCCACGACCCCGGGGAGCAGTTCTTC. Its translation is CASSHDPGEQFF.

The chain is built from TRBV30 and TRBJ2-1; possible D gene TRBD1, 6 bases. CDR1 and CDR2 from the germline V gene are GTSNPN and SVGIG (reference sequence). The CDR3 loop spans 11 amino acids. The V end lost 6 bases, the J end lost 5 bases, and 8 bases lay between the germline ends. CDR3 nucleotides: TGTGCCTGTTGGGACAACAATGAGCAGTTCTTC. This codes for CACWDNNEQFF.

A few counts support this clonotype. The chain has TRBV20-1 and TRBJ1-5, with D perhaps TRBD1 (5 bases). The CDR3 runs to 15 residues. Germline loops: CDR1 DFQATT, CDR2 SNEGSKA (reference sequence). Trimming pared 6 bases from V and 7 bases from J, leaving 22 bases between. CDR3 bases: TGCAGTGCCATGGCCCTAGTCGGGGGACTACAGCCCCAGCATTTT. The encoded protein is CSAMALVGGLQPQHF.

This clonotype was detected only a few times. The V gene is TRBV11-2, the J gene TRBJ1-2; 9 bases are a match to TRBD1. Trimming at V came to 2 bases and at J to 8 bases, leaving 6 bases not matched to a gene. Germline V lookup: CDR1 SGHAT, CDR2 FQNNGV. This CDR3 has 14 amino acids. DNA of the CDR3: TGTGCCAGCAGCTTAAGGGGACAGGGAGGGGGCTACACCTTC. It specifies CASSLRGQGGGYTF.

The chain combines TRBV7-2 with TRBJ2-5; D gene uncertain. V lost 6 bases and J 1 base, leaving 9 bases between the germline ends. From germline, CDR1 is SGHTA and CDR2 FQGNSA. CDR3 length: 13 amino acids. This chain's CDR3 is CASRRRIQETQYF. Here the CDR3 DNA reads TGTGCCAGCAGGAGACGGATCCAAGAGACCCAGTACTTC.

This clonotype was observed a handful of times. J is TRBJ2-3 and V is TRBV29-1; D not resolved. The ends were cut back, 4 bases at V and 1 base at J, with 12 bases in the middle. The length of the CDR3 is 14 residues. Germline-derived CDR1 and CDR2 are SQVTM and ANQGSEA. The CDR3 spells CSVGSARGTDTQYF. In DNA, the CDR3 is TGCAGCGTTGGGTCGGCCCGGGGCACAGATACGCAGTATTTT.

V gene TRBV7-2 combines with J gene TRBJ1-4; a weak D match, TRBD1 (5 bases). CDR1 is SGHTA and CDR2 is FQGNSA in the germline V gene. This CDR3 region has 16 residues. The germline V and J ends were trimmed by 5 bases and 8 bases, with 21 bases remaining between them. CDR3 amino acids: CASSGGGWGRSEKLFF. CDR3 sequence (DNA): TGTGCCAGCAGCGGGGGTGGTTGGGGGAGGTCGGAAAAACTGTTTTTT.

This clonotype appeared many times. The chain employs TRBV30 and TRBJ1-3; D not certain. This CDR3 spans 14 amino acids. Trimming took off 4 bases at V and 4 bases at J, with 14 bases between the two ends. Per germline, CDR1 GTSNPN and CDR2 SVGIG (reference sequence). This chain's CDR3 is CAWTMEVAGNTIYF. The CDR3 DNA follows: TGTGCCTGGACCATGGAGGTGGCAGGAAACACCATATATTTT.

The rearrangement links TRBV10-3 to TRBJ2-2; the match to TRBD2 covers 12 bases. Germline V gene data show CDR1 as ENHRY and CDR2 as SYGVKD. The CDR3 extends over 17 amino acids. The ends lost 6 bases at V and 4 bases at J; junction bases unmatched: 9. CDR3 sequence reads: CAISQSLAGGSTGELFF. CDR3 coding DNA: TGTGCCATCAGCCAATCGCTAGCGGGAGGGTCCACCGGGGAGCTGTTTTTT.

This clonotype has only a few counts. V usage is TRBV28 and J usage is TRBJ2-7, with TRBD1 identical over 8 bases. The CDR3 spans 15 residues. Looked up from germline, CDR1 is MDHEN and CDR2 is SYDVKM. J was trimmed by 0 bases and V by 3 bases; bases with no gene match: 4. The CDR3 here is CASSFPDRGSYEQYF. The CDR3 DNA follows: TGTGCCAGCAGTTTCCCCGACAGGGGCTCCTACGAGCAGTACTTC. Complete variable domain (other parts from reference TRBV28 and TRBJ2-7): DVKVTQSSRYLVKRTGEKVFLECVQDMDHENMFWYRQDPGLGLRLIYFSYDVKMKEKGDIPEGYSVSREKKERFSLILESASTNQTSMYLCASSFPDRGSYEQYFGPGTRLTVT.

The chain is built from TRBV27 and TRBJ1-5; D is ambiguous. The V end lost 0 bases, the J end lost 4 bases, and 7 bases lay between the germline ends. This CDR3 has 14 residues. CDR1 is MNHEY, CDR2 SMNVEV, per germline (reference sequence). The CDR3 here is CASSLSSRNQPQHF. The CDR3 bases are TGTGCCAGCAGTTTATCATCCCGAAATCAGCCCCAGCATTTT.

This clonotype showed up just a few times. This chain links TRBV11-2 with TRBJ2-7, with D uncertain. This CDR3 has 15 amino acids. Between the trimmed V and J ends, which lost 0 bases and 7 bases, there was a span of 16 bases. Germline V CDR1 and CDR2: SGHAT, FQNNGV. CDR3 amino acids: CASSLETGGVGEQYF. In DNA form, the CDR3 reads TGTGCCAGCAGCTTAGAGACCGGTGGGGTAGGAGAGCAGTACTTC.

This clonotype was observed a handful of times. As DNA, the CDR3 is TGTGCCAGCAGCCCCGGGCTAGCGGCGAACCATGAGCAGTTCTTC. Residues: CASSPGLAANHEQFF. The rearrangement joins TRBV3-1 to TRBJ2-1; 7 bases are a match to TRBD2. V shed 4 bases and J 8 bases; nucleotides not matched to a gene: 11. Germline-derived CDR1 and CDR2 are LGHDT and YNNKEL (reference sequence). The CDR3 contains 15 residues.

CDR3 bases: TGTGCCAGCAGATTATCCAGGGCAGATACGCAGTATTTT. Translation: CASRLSRADTQYF. The J gene is TRBJ2-3, the V gene TRBV6-5; a weak D match, TRBD1 (5 bases). This CDR3 spans 13 amino acids. The germline gives CDR1 MNHEY, CDR2 SVGAGI. Between the trimmed V and J ends, which lost 6 bases and 4 bases, there was a span of 11 bases.

This clonotype was detected a few times. The genes are TRBV15 and TRBJ2-7; no reliable D call. V was pared by 0 bases and J by 2 bases, with 11 bases between. The CDR3 spans 15 residues. Germline values: CDR1 LNHNV, CDR2 YYDKDF (reference sequence). Here the CDR3 reads CATSRDPVSPYEQYF. Here the CDR3 DNA reads TGTGCCACCAGCAGAGATCCCGTCAGCCCCTACGAGCAGTACTTC.

The V call is TRBV12-3 or TRBV12-4, the J call TRBJ1-4; 7 bases match TRBD1. With 4 bases clipped from V and 7 bases from J, the junction kept 9 bases outside the gene matches. The CDR3 contains 15 residues. CDR3 in DNA: TGTGCCAGCAGTTGGAGACAGGGAGCGAGTGAAAAACTGTTTTTT. Protein product: CASSWRQGASEKLFF.

This clonotype was seen only a few times. This rearrangement joins TRBV6-4 to TRBJ2-7; 9 positions match TRBD1. Germline-derived CDR1 and CDR2 are MRHNA and SNTAGT. The CDR3 totals 15 residues. Trimming took 5 bases from V and 0 from J; bases not matched to a gene: 5. The CDR3 protein is CASSRRGQGSYEQYF. CDR3 DNA: TGTGCCAGCAGTAGGCGGGGACAGGGCTCCTACGAGCAGTACTTC.